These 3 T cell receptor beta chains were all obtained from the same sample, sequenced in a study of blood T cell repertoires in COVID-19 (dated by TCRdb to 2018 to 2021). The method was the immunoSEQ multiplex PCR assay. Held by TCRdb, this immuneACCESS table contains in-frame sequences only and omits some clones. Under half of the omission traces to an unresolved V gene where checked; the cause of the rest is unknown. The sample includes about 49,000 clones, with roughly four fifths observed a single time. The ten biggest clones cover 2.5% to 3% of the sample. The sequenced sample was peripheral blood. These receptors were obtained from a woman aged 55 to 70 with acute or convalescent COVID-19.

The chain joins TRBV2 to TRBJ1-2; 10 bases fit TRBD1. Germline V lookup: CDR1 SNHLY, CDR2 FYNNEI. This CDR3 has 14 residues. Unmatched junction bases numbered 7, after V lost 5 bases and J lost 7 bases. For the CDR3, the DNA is TGTGCCAGCAGTTATCGGACAGGGGGAGCTGGCTACACCTTC. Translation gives CASSYRTGGAGYTF. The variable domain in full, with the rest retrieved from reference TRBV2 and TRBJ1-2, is EPEVTQTPSHQVTQMGQEVILRCVPISNHLYFYWYRQILGQKVEFLVSFYNNEISEKSEIFDDQFSVERPDGSNFTLKIRSTKLEDSAMYFCASSYRTGGAGYTFGSGTRLTVV.

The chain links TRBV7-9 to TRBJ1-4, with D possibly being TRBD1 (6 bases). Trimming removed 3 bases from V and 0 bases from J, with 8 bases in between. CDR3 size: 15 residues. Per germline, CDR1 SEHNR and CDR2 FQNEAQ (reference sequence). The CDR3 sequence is CASSFGQTTNEKLFF. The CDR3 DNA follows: TGTGCCAGCAGCTTCGGACAGACAACTAATGAAAAACTGTTTTTT.

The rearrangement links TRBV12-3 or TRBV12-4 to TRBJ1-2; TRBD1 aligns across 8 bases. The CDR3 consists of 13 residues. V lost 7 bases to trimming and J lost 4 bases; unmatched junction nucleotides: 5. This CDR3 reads CASTGQGFYGYTF. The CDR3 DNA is TGTGCCAGCACCGGACAGGGTTTCTATGGCTACACCTTC.